This T cell receptor beta chain was identified during a study of blood T cells in healthy people across ages. Comments on this clonotype: Its antigen is currently unknown. A clone one base away is much larger, so this may be a read error.

A second roughly 6 to 11 cycle PCR used barcoded and J-beta primers. CDR3-containing paired-end reads numbered at least 2.5 million in each sample. In TCRdb, the 5' RACE reads were re-called with MiXCR into one record per CDR3 protein. Counted here are about 1.4 million distinct CDR3 sequences, approximately 63% occurring once; the ten biggest clones make up approximately 7%. Looked up from germline, CDR1 is SGHDN and CDR2 is FVKESK. The CDR3 is made up of 14 amino acids. Trimming stripped 1 base from V and 4 bases from J, with 8 bases between. Whole-study findings and limits: Lack of knowledge of donor CMV status possibly confounded expanded clonotype changes.

This receptor was obtained from a man between 18 and 29 years old in good health. The chain joins TRBV14 to TRBJ2-1; D is ambiguous. The sample was blood. Here the CDR3 DNA reads TGTGCCAGCAGCCAAGGGGCCGATTACAATGAGCAGTTCTTC. Protein sequence: CASSQGADYNEQFF.